A selection of T cell receptor beta chains follows, all from one sample in a study of vaccination effects on CD4 cells after COVID-19. Their antigens remain unidentified. Sequencing was performed with immunoSEQ multiplex PCR; in TCRdb, only in-frame clones are kept and a portion is missing. Among approximately 70,000 clones listed, roughly 74% were seen once. The sample consisted of CD4+ T cells from PBMCs cultured with HCoV-NL63 spike peptides, taken before COVID-19 vaccination. The receptor source for this set is a human donor who received a COVID-19 vaccine. The CDR3 runs from the conserved cysteine through the conserved F or W. The D gene is left open where the match is weak. Clone size, where shown, is once, few, many, or a class for clones that have expanded.

v_gene	d_gene	j_gene	abundance	len	CDR3aa	CDR3nt
TRBV9	NA	TRBJ1-1	few	13	CASSVELNTEAFF	TGTGCCAGCAGCGTAGAACTGAACACTGAAGCTTTCTTT
TRBV12-5	NA	TRBJ1-6	NA	15	CASGLVQGRDSPLHF	TGTGCTAGTGGTTTGGTGCAGGGAAGGGATTCACCCCTCCACTTT
TRBV10-2	TRBD2	TRBJ2-5	once	15	CASSDGSGGAETQYF	TGCGCCAGCAGTGACGGGAGCGGGGGGGCTGAGACCCAGTACTTC
TRBV9	NA	TRBJ1-2	few	14	CASSPMGVQGGYTF	TGTGCCAGCAGCCCAATGGGGGTACAAGGTGGCTACACCTTC
TRBV28	TRBD1	TRBJ1-2	NA	13	CASRGTGRYGYTF	TGTGCCAGCAGGGGGACAGGTCGGTATGGCTACACCTTC
TRBV18	NA	TRBJ1-2	NA	13	CASSPTANYGYTF	TGTGCCAGCTCACCAACGGCTAACTATGGCTACACCTTC
TRBV2	NA	TRBJ1-1	NA	12	CASSDRNTEAFF	TGTGCCAGCAGTGACAGGAACACTGAAGCTTTCTTT
TRBV25-1	TRBD1	TRBJ1-1	NA	13	CASSRQGATEAFF	TGTGCCAGCAGCCGACAGGGGGCCACTGAAGCTTTCTTT
TRBV12-5	NA	TRBJ1-2	NA	12	CASGRDGYGYTF	TGTGCTAGTGGTCGGGACGGCTATGGCTACACCTTC
TRBV7-2	NA	TRBJ2-2	NA	15	CASSLGTLPTGELFF	TGTGCCAGCAGCTTGGGGACTTTACCCACCGGGGAGCTGTTTTTT
TRBV6-5	NA	TRBJ1-3	NA	14	CASRADSSGNTIYF	TGTGCCAGCAGGGCGGACAGCTCTGGAAACACCATATATTTT
TRBV18	NA	TRBJ1-1	few	12	CASSHRDTEAFF	TGTGCCAGCTCCCACAGGGACACTGAAGCTTTCTTT
TRBV5-8	NA	TRBJ2-5	few	10	CASPGTPKYF	TGTGCCAGCCCCGGCACTCCGAAGTACTTC
TRBV5-1	NA	TRBJ1-6	NA	13	CASRDGPNSPLHF	TGCGCCAGCAGGGACGGACCGAATTCACCCCTCCACTTT
TRBV6-2/TRBV6-3	NA	TRBJ1-5	few	17	CASSYPSWSTVNQPQHF	TGTGCCAGCAGTTACCCATCATGGTCTACTGTCAATCAGCCCCAGCATTTT
TRBV7-2	NA	TRBJ1-5	NA	17	CASSLDIHVNSNQPQHF	TGTGCCAGCAGCTTAGACATCCACGTGAATAGCAATCAGCCCCAGCATTTT